The entry below gives a single T cell receptor beta chain sequence along with its context. Its antigen is not identified. The CDR3 is made up of 14 amino acids. CDR1 is DFQATT and CDR2 is SNEGSKA in the germline V gene (reference sequence). With UMI labels, 5' RACE was used to prepare the TRB cDNA libraries. One entry per CDR3 protein, without DNA, is what TCRdb gives after re-calling the 5' RACE reads. Its listing shows 120,000 to 150,000 distinct CDR3 sequences. The entry originates in a study of CXCR3-negative and CXCR3-positive naive CD8 T cells. Findings of the study overall: Against CXCR3-negative naive cells, CXCR3-positive naive cells showed more hydrophobic TRB CDR3s.

The sequenced sample consisted of naive CXCR3+ CD8+ T cells from blood. The subset denotes: CD45RO-CCR7+CD27+CD95- naive CD8+ T cells expressing CXCR3 (TNR3+). This receptor was taken from a human donor in good health. Some clones in this sample may be carry-over from other donors' samples. This chain uses TRBV20-1 with TRBJ2-3; TCRdb selects TRBD2, and the lack of DNA leaves this call unchecked. CDR3: CSARLAGSTDTQYF.